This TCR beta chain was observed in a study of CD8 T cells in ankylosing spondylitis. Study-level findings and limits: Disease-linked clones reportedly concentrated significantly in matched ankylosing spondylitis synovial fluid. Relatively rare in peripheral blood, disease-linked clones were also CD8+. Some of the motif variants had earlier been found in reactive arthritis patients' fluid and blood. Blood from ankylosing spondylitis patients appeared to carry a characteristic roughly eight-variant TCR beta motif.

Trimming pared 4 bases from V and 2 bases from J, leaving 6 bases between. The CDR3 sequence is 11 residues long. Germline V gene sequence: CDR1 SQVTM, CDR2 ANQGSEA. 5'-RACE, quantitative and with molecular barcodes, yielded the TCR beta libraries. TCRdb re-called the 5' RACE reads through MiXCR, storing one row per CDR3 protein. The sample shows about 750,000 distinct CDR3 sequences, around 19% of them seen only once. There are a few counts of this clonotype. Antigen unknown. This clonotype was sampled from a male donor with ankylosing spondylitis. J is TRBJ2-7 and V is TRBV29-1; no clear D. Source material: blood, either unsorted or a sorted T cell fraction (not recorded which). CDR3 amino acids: CSVVSPYEQYF. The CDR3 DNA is TGCAGCGTTGTAAGTCCCTACGAGCAGTACTTC.